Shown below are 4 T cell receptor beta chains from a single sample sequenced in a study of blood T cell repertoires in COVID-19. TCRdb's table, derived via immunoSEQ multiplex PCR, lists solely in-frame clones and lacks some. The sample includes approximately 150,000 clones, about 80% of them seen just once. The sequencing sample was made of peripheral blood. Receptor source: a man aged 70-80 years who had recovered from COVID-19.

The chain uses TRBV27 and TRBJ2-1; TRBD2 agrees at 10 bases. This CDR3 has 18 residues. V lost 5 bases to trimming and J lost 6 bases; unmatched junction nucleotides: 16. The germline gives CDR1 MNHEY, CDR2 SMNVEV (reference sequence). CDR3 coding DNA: TGTGCCAGCAGTCCCTCTAGCGGGAGAATGATTGGGGTCAATGAGCAGTTCTTC. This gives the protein CASSPSSGRMIGVNEQFF.

The CDR3 is CASSPRGDGYTF. The CDR3 nucleotides are TGTGCCAGCAGCCCCCGGGGGGATGGCTACACCTTC. The gene calls are TRBV7-9 and TRBJ1-2, with D tentatively TRBD1 (5 bases). Germline lookup yields CDR1 SEHNR and CDR2 FQNEAQ (reference sequence). V lost 5 bases, J lost 6 bases, and 10 bases lay in between. The CDR3 totals 12 residues.

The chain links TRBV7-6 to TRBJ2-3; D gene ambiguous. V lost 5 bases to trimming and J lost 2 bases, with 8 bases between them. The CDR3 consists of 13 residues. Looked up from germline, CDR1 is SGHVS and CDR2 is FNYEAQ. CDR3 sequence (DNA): TGTGCCAGCAGCCCCCTCCCCACAGATACGCAGTATTTT. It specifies CASSPLPTDTQYF.

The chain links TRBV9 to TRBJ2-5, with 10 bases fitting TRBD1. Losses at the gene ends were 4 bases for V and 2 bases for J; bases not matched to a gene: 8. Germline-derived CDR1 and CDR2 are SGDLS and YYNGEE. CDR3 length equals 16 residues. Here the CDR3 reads CASSPGTGAGQETQYF. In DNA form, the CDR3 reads TGTGCCAGCAGCCCGGGGACAGGGGCCGGGCAAGAGACCCAGTACTTC. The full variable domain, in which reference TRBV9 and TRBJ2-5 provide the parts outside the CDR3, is DSGVTQTPKHLITATGQRVTLRCSPRSGDLSVYWYQQSLDQGLQFLIQYYNGEERAKGNILERFSAQQFPDLHSELNLSSLELGDSALYFCASSPGTGAGQETQYFGPGTRLLVL.